Detailed here is one T cell receptor (beta chain). The antigen it recognizes is unknown. No much larger clonotype is one base removed from it; base qualities were not supplied. The immunoSEQ Assay, a bias-controlled multiplex PCR, was used to amplify TCRbeta CDR3 regions from genomic DNA. Concerning the study's data processing: Within the assay, amplification of reference gene primers was used to estimate how many nucleated cells each sample contained. To quantify the absolute abundance of each unique TCRbeta CDR3 rearrangement, sequence reads were collapsed and filtered. For each sample, productive Simpson clonality was calculated as the square root of Simpson's diversity index across productive rearrangements. The table comes from immuneACCESS by way of TCRdb, which keeps in-frame sequences with V and J called. Part of the clones is missing from these tables; in studies checked, under half for an unresolved V gene and the rest for unknown reasons. The D gene and trimming were derived from the DNA, and the V and J assignments and clone size from that table. This sample comprises a few hundred thousand clones, 80% to 90% of them detected only once. Of the sample, roughly 2% falls within the top ten clones.

Collaborating institutions collected whole blood in K2EDTA tubes following their own protocols. For TCRbeta analysis, collaborators shipped samples as frozen whole blood, isolated PBMCs, or DNA extracted from either of those sample types. This specimen belongs to a study of blood T cell repertoires in COVID-19 (dated by TCRdb to the early 2020s). With respect to the entire study: Samples covering the acute and convalescent phases of COVID-19 were provided by collaborators in the United States, Italy and Spain. The material from the prospective study consisted of cDNA or gDNA derived from T cells, B-cell-depleted T cells, or PBMCs. The dataset comprised deeply sampled blood TCRbeta repertoires from subjects exposed to, actively infected with, or recovered from COVID-19. The repertoires were released in a freely available public database meant as a resource for research on the immune response to SARS-CoV-2. A de-identified subject ID, COVID-19 status, age in years and sex were almost always included in the sample metadata. Where available, HLA class I and class II types were taken from metadata supplied by the sample provider and were not determined by assay-based typing. Samples were obtained from the ongoing ImmuneRACE study (first 160 participants) and from over 1,000 subjects provided by 6 global collaborators.

The full study reports these points: How much clinical and demographic metadata was included differed by source and by participant, and the metadata was provided uncurated.

The sequence came from a woman between 45 and 65 years old with acute or convalescent COVID-19. The source material was peripheral blood.

For the CDR3, the sequence is CASSEVRSDYGYTF. The DNA sequence is TGTGCCAGCAGTGAGGTGAGATCTGACTATGGCTACACCTTC. This sequence uses TRBV2 and TRBJ1-2; the D gene remains uncertain. Spanning cysteine to phenylalanine, the CDR3 consists of 14 amino acids. The entry retains the CDR3 DNA only, 42 bases that are in frame from base 1. For CDR1 and CDR2, the germline V gene lists SNHLY and FYNNEI. V loses 3 bases of germline sequence and J loses 3 bases, and the interval between the two ends is 11 bases.